This T cell receptor beta chain was sequenced for a study of T cells in Graves' hyperthyroidism and ophthalmopathy. Germline CDR1 SGHRS, CDR2 YFSETQ. The CDR3 totals 15 residues. V lost 0 bases to trimming and J lost 6 bases; unmatched junction nucleotides: 2. RNA transcripts served as the template for amplifying TCR beta CDR3 regions. The HTBI primer set was used in a first-round RT-PCR of the TCR CDR3. TCRdb redid the calling of the multiplex PCR reads with MiXCR, one entry per CDR3 protein. Of about 200,000 distinct CDR3 sequences listed, less than 20% are singletons. This clonotype has a count of ten or more.

Sequenced input: blood. The rearrangement links TRBV5-1 to TRBJ2-1; 11 bases are shared with TRBD2. This TCR came from a woman between 50 and 59 years old with Graves' hyperthyroidism. CDR3 loop: CASSLDLAGGNEQFF. The DNA for the CDR3 is TGCGCCAGCAGCTTGGATCTAGCGGGAGGCAATGAGCAGTTCTTC.